This T cell receptor beta chain was found in a study of T cell clones after liver transplantation. Whole-study findings and limits: These preliminary findings come from unstandardized post-transplant sampling times.

Method: immunoSEQ multiplex PCR; TCRdb's copy keeps in-frame clones and lacks some. The data contain tens of thousands of clones, about 91% of them singletons. The germline CDR1 and CDR2 sequences are SGHAT and FQNNGV. The V gene lost 5 bases and the J gene lost 2 bases, with 16 bases spanning the gap. This CDR3 is built from 16 residues. This clone was seen more than once but under ten times. Antigen specificity is unknown. The sequencing here drew on CD4+ T cells from blood, taken less than 27 months after liver transplant. This receptor was obtained from a human patient who received a liver transplant. The T cells may come from the graft donor. The chain recombines TRBV11-2 with TRBJ2-1; D is perhaps TRBD2 (5 bases). The CDR3 reads CASSSRLGGTYNEQFF. DNA for the CDR3: TGTGCCAGCAGCAGTAGGCTTGGAGGAACCTACAATGAGCAGTTCTTC.